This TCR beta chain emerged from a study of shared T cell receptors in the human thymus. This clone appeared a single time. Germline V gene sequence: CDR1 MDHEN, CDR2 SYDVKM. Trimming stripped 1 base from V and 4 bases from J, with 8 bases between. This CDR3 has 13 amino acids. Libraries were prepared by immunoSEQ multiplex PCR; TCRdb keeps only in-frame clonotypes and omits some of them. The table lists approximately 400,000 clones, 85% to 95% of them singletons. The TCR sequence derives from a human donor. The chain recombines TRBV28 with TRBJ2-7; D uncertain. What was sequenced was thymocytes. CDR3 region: CASSLSSEYEQYF. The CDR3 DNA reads TGTGCCAGCAGTTTATCTTCGGAATACGAGCAGTACTTC.